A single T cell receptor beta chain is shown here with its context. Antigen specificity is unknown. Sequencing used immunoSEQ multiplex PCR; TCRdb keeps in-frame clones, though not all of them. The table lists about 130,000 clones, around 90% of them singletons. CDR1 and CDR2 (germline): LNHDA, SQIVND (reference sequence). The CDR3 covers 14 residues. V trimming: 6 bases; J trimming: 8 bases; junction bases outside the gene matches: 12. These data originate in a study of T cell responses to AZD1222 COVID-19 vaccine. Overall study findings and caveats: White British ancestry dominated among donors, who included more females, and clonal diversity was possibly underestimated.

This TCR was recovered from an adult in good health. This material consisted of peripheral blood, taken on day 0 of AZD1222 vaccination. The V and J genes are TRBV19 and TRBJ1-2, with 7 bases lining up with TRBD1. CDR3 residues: CASRVTGFDGGYTF. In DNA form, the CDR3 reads TGTGCCAGTAGAGTGACAGGGTTTGATGGGGGCTACACCTTC.